This entry is about one T cell receptor (beta chain). The sample is drawn from a study of CD8 T cells in Susac syndrome. The CDR3 contains 11 residues. V was trimmed by 1 base and J by 7 bases, leaving 4 bases between them. The study sequenced TCR beta in blood CD8+ and CD4+ T cells. RNA was extracted with the RNeasy kit, and a quantity of roughly 0.5 to 1 ug was reverse transcribed using random hexamers. MiXCR, applied by TCRdb to the immunoSEQ multiplex PCR reads, yields one record per CDR3 protein. This sample yields some 180,000 distinct CDR3 sequences, of which about 95% are seen a single time; 0.099% belongs to the top ten.

J is TRBJ1-1 and V is TRBV12-3 or TRBV12-4; no firm D call. The TCR was taken from a human donor with Susac syndrome. The sequencing input was CD4+ T cells from PBMCs. The CDR3 here is CASSLGIEAFF. The CDR3 DNA follows: TGTGCCAGCAGTTTAGGCATTGAAGCTTTCTTT.